The 7 T cell receptor beta chains below were found in one sample sequenced in a study of T cell responses to AZD1222 COVID-19 vaccine. Only in-frame clones appear in the TCRdb table, and some are missing; sequencing was by immunoSEQ multiplex PCR. The sample has 95,000 to 100,000 clones, over 75% seen once. Material: peripheral blood, obtained 28 days after the second AZD1222 dose. The receptors originated from an adult who received the AZD1222 COVID-19 vaccine.

This chain links TRBV6-1 with TRBJ2-7; D is ambiguous. With 3 bases removed from V and 2 bases from J, the gap between germline ends came to 5 bases. CDR1 and CDR2 (germline): MNHNS, SASEGT. The CDR3 covers 12 residues. CDR3 loop: CASSELAYEQYF. The CDR3 bases are TGTGCCAGCAGTGAGCTCGCCTACGAGCAGTACTTC.

This sequence joins TRBV5-1 and TRBJ1-1; unclear D gene. The CDR3 runs 16 residues. The V gene lost 4 bases and the J gene lost 0 bases, with 16 bases spanning the gap. Germline V gene lookup returns CDR1 SGHRS and CDR2 YFSETQ. CDR3 in amino acids: CASSPRGGFMNTEAFF. In DNA form, the CDR3 reads TGCGCCAGCAGCCCTCGGGGAGGCTTCATGAACACTGAAGCTTTCTTT.

The V call is TRBV9, the J call TRBJ2-2, with TRBD1 matching 8 bases. Germline trimming cut 4 bases from V and 7 bases from J; bases unmatched to any gene: 15. This CDR3 has 17 amino acids. Germline V CDR1 and CDR2: SGDLS, YYNGEE. The CDR3 here is CASSPTGQGPVGGELFF. In nucleotides, the CDR3 is TGTGCCAGCAGCCCCACCGGACAGGGCCCGGTAGGCGGGGAGCTGTTTTTT.

The rearrangement links TRBV5-6 to TRBJ2-1; D possibly corresponds to TRBD2 (7 bases). The CDR3 runs 15 residues. Germline CDR1 SGHDT, CDR2 YYEEEE. V was clipped by 4 bases and J by 7 bases, with 18 bases between them. This CDR3 is CASSPPGGRGNEQFF. The CDR3 DNA is TGTGCCAGCAGCCCCCCGGGGGGCCGGGGGAATGAGCAGTTCTTC.

On this clone itself: In the same sample, other DNA sequences code for this CDR3. This rearrangement joins TRBV30 to TRBJ1-2; the D gene is possibly TRBD1 (5 bases). The CDR3 sequence is 13 residues long. Trimming took off 3 bases at V and 4 bases at J, with 12 bases between the two ends. From germline, CDR1 is GTSNPN and CDR2 SVGIG (reference sequence). The chain's CDR3 is CAWSSGTPYGYTF. DNA for the CDR3: TGTGCCTGGAGCTCCGGGACGCCCTATGGCTACACCTTC.

The gene calls are TRBV19 and TRBJ1-1; tentative D call: TRBD1 (6 bases). Germline CDR1 is LNHDA and CDR2 is SQIVND (reference sequence). The V end lost 4 bases, the J end lost 6 bases, and 18 bases lay between the germline ends. This CDR3 spans 15 amino acids. DNA of the CDR3: TGTGCCAGTAGTAACAGGGAGAGGGGATGGCCTGAAGCTTTCTTT. The encoded protein is CASSNRERGWPEAFF.

The rearrangement uses TRBV3-1 (or the pseudogene TRBV3-2) and TRBJ2-3, with TRBD2 identical over 8 bases. This CDR3 has 15 residues. Per the germline V gene, CDR1 is LGHDT and CDR2 is YNNKEL (reference sequence). Trimming took 8 bases from V and 2 from J; bases not matched to a gene: 9. Here the CDR3 DNA reads TGTGCCAGCGCTCCCAGCGGGGGCTTCACAGATACGCAGTATTTT. Protein product: CASAPSGGFTDTQYF.